The source of this T cell receptor (beta chain) is a study of T cells expressing NK-cell markers. Turning to the study itself: Sorted CD3+CD56+NKG2C+, CD3+CD56+NKG2C- and CD3+CD56-NKG2C+ T-cell subsets were beta-chain profiled. Eight donors were sequenced, seven testing HCMV-seropositive and one testing seronegative.

Remarks on this clonotype: No antigen is known for it.

TCR beta libraries carry UMIs added by 5'RACE template switching. TCRdb re-called the 5' RACE reads; every CDR3 protein appears as one record, without DNA. This sample's table reports about 460,000 distinct CDR3 sequences. CDR3 length: 16 residues. Germline V lookup: CDR1 GTSNPN, CDR2 SVGIG (reference sequence). General study points: The HCMV specificity of the expanded NKG2C+ T cell clones stayed unresolved.

The chain links TRBV30 to TRBJ2-2; TCRdb designates TRBD1, a call that cannot be tested without DNA. Sequences were obtained from blood T cells: a sorted CD56 or NKG2C T cell subset, CD4+ or CD8+ T cells, or bulk PBMC T cells (not recorded which). The receptor was isolated from a woman aged 50 to 60 in good health. The CDR3 protein is CAWSVFSGANTGELFF.